These 17 T cell receptor beta chains were all obtained from the same sample, sequenced in a study of early T cells in non-severe SARS-CoV-2 infection. From the 5' RACE reads, TCRdb called clonotypes with MiXCR, one entry per CDR3 protein. Of 45,000 to 55,000 distinct CDR3 sequences listed, about 13% are singletons. Material: whole blood. Source of these receptors: an adult who was a healthcare worker with PCR-confirmed SARS-CoV-2 infection or an uninfected control (not recorded which).

The sample holds many counts of this clonotype. The chain recombines TRBV5-1 with TRBJ1-2; the match to TRBD1 covers 9 bases. J lost 6 bases, V lost 3 bases, and 9 bases had no gene match. This CDR3 has 15 residues. Germline assignment: CDR1 SGHRS and CDR2 YFSETQ. Written as DNA, the CDR3 is TGCGCCAGCAGCTGGGTCCCGGGACAGGGAAATGGCTACACCTTC. It codes for CASSWVPGQGNGYTF.

This clonotype was picked up a small number of times. The gene calls are TRBV29-1 and TRBJ2-7; D might be TRBD1 (5 bases). In germline, CDR1 is SQVTM, CDR2 ANQGSEA. The CDR3 is 12 amino acids. DNA for the CDR3: TGCCGCCCAGGGCTCTCGGTACACGAGCAGTACTTC. Its translation is CRPGLSVHEQYF.

In its sample, this clonotype was seen many times. The gene calls are TRBV6-4 and TRBJ2-1, with 10 bases aligning to TRBD2. The J segment lost 7 bases and the V segment lost 3 bases, leaving 9 bases of the junction unmatched. Per germline, CDR1 MRHNA and CDR2 SNTAGT. This CDR3 spans 16 amino acids. In nucleotides, the CDR3 is TGTGCCAGCAGTGAGCACCCGGGACTAGCGAGTAATGAGCAGTTCTTC. Its translation: CASSEHPGLASNEQFF.

This clonotype was detected a few times. This rearrangement joins TRBV20-1 to TRBJ2-3; 7 bases match TRBD2. The length of the CDR3 is 15 residues. Germline V CDR1 and CDR2: DFQATT, SNEGSKA (reference sequence). V shed 4 bases and J 0 bases; nucleotides not matched to a gene: 7. The CDR3 loop reads CSATRLARSTDTQYF. In DNA form, the CDR3 reads TGCAGTGCTACCCGACTAGCTCGTAGCACAGATACGCAGTATTTT.

There are many counts of this clonotype. The rearrangement joins TRBV6-5 to TRBJ2-3; 10 bases fit TRBD1. J gave up 3 bases and V 5 bases, and 5 bases lay outside the gene matches. The CDR3 is made up of 15 amino acids. Germline-derived CDR1 and CDR2 are MNHEY and SVGAGI. This chain's CDR3 is CASSRRDRGTDTQYF. CDR3 nucleotide sequence: TGTGCCAGCAGTCGCCGGGACAGGGGAACAGATACGCAGTATTTT.

This clonotype was seen many times. The rearrangement uses TRBV20-1 and TRBJ2-7; D perhaps matches TRBD2 (6 bases). The germline V and J ends were trimmed by 4 bases and 5 bases, with 18 bases remaining between them. Germline lookup yields CDR1 DFQATT and CDR2 SNEGSKA (reference sequence). CDR3 length: 14 residues. CDR3 residues: CSAIYPRGLNEQYF. CDR3 DNA sequence: TGCAGTGCTATCTATCCACGGGGGTTGAACGAGCAGTACTTC.

The chain has TRBV5-1 and TRBJ2-3; 11 bases map to TRBD2. Germline CDR1 and CDR2: SGHRS and YFSETQ. This CDR3 contains 15 residues. Trimming cost V 0 bases and J 6 bases; bases outside gene matches: 3. The CDR3 sequence is CASSLVSGGADTQYF. The DNA for the CDR3 is TGCGCCAGCAGCTTGGTTAGCGGGGGGGCCGATACGCAGTATTTT.

The sample holds many counts of this clonotype. The CDR3 coding sequence is TGTGCCAGCAGCCGTTGGACTAGCGGGGTCCAAGAGACCCAGTACTTC. This gives the protein CASSRWTSGVQETQYF. The J gene is TRBJ2-5, the V gene TRBV14; 12 bases fit TRBD2. Trimming cost V 4 bases and J 1 base; bases outside gene matches: 4. Looked up from germline, CDR1 is SGHDN and CDR2 is FVKESK. The CDR3 has 16 residues.

This clonotype was observed many times. The CDR3 DNA is TGCGCCAGCAGTGAAATCCCCAGGCCCACCTCCCTGAATACGCAGTATTTT. Translated: CASSEIPRPTSLNTQYF. The V gene is TRBV10-1, the J gene TRBJ2-3; D uncertain. Trimming took 3 bases from V and 7 from J, leaving 23 bases between them. Germline V gene lookup returns CDR1 WNHNN and CDR2 SYGVQD (reference sequence). This CDR3 comprises 17 residues.

This clonotype occurred a few times. The chain has TRBV20-1 and TRBJ2-7, with a possible D match to TRBD2 (6 bases). Germline V gene sequence: CDR1 DFQATT, CDR2 SNEGSKA (reference sequence). The ends were cut back, 6 bases at V and 0 bases at J, with 12 bases in the middle. This CDR3 comprises 13 residues. For the CDR3, the DNA is TGCAGTGCCCGGGCGGGGAGCTCCTACGAGCAGTACTTC. Translation gives CSARAGSSYEQYF.

This clonotype appeared many times. This sequence joins TRBV9 and TRBJ2-2; 9 bases align to TRBD2. This CDR3 is built from 16 residues. V lost 4 bases to trimming and J lost 5 bases; unmatched junction nucleotides: 9. Germline V gene sequence: CDR1 SGDLS, CDR2 YYNGEE. The CDR3 DNA follows: TGTGCCAGCAGCCCCCGTAGTAGCGGGGGAACCGGGGAGCTGTTTTTT. Its translation: CASSPRSSGGTGELFF.

CDR3 nucleotides: TGCGCCAGCAGCTTGGCTTTTGGGGACAGATACACCGGGGAGCTGTTTTTT. Its protein is CASSLAFGDRYTGELFF. The chain has TRBV5-1 and TRBJ2-2, with TRBD1 identical over 7 bases. V shed 0 bases, J shed 3 bases, and the junction held 8 bases outside the gene matches. Germline lookup yields CDR1 SGHRS and CDR2 YFSETQ. This CDR3 contains 17 residues.

This clonotype was recorded at least ten times. The gene calls are TRBV7-8 and TRBJ2-7; 15 bases are shared with TRBD2. Germline V CDR1 and CDR2: SGHVS, FQNEAQ. This CDR3 is 18 amino acids long. V gave up 4 bases and J gave up 4 bases; unmatched junction bases: 11. DNA for the CDR3: TGTGCCAGCAGCTCTGGACTAGCGGGAGGGGAGTTGGAATACGAGCAGTACTTC. Protein sequence: CASSSGLAGGELEYEQYF.

The chain recombines TRBV11-1 with TRBJ1-2; 8 positions match TRBD1. Germline values: CDR1 SGHAT, CDR2 FQDESV (reference sequence). This CDR3 has 14 residues. J was trimmed by 14 bases and V by 4 bases; bases with no gene match: 15. The CDR3 is CASSSRGQADVYTF. CDR3 coding DNA: TGTGCCAGCAGCTCCAGGGGACAGGCCGACGTCTATACCTTC.

The rearrangement joins TRBV5-1 to TRBJ1-4; D may be TRBD1 (5 bases). CDR1 is SGHRS, CDR2 YFSETQ, per germline. This CDR3 has 14 amino acids. V gave up 0 bases and J gave up 6 bases, with 9 bases separating them. The CDR3 region is CASSLGDGDEKLFF. The CDR3 DNA is TGCGCCAGCAGCTTGGGGGACGGGGATGAAAAACTGTTTTTT.

The chain is built from TRBV28 and TRBJ2-1; D is perhaps TRBD1 (5 bases). The V end lost 3 bases, the J end lost 5 bases, and 14 bases lay between the germline ends. Germline V gene lookup returns CDR1 MDHEN and CDR2 SYDVKM. The CDR3 totals 15 residues. The CDR3 nucleotides read TGTGCCAGCAGTTTCTGGTTCAGGGTAGACAATGAGCAGTTCTTC. Residues: CASSFWFRVDNEQFF.

This chain connects TRBV20-1 to TRBJ2-7, with 10 nucleotides matching TRBD1. The CDR3 has 16 residues. The V segment lost 3 bases and the J segment 6 bases; nucleotides outside the gene matches: 14. The germline V gene encodes CDR1 DFQATT and CDR2 SNEGSKA (reference sequence). The CDR3 coding sequence is TGCAGTGCTAGGGACCCAGGGGGGACAGGGGCAAGCGAGCAGTACTTC. Translation gives CSARDPGGTGASEQYF.